The present TCR beta chain was sequenced within a study of T cell responses to AZD1222 COVID-19 vaccine. The study's findings and limits: Donors in the cohort were predominantly white British and more often female, and clonal diversity was possibly underestimated. Spike-specific TCR breadth and depth rose after two AZD1222 doses. Samples come after the peak T cell response, not at day 14.

The CDR3 is 15 residues long. V lost 1 base and J 2 bases, leaving 10 bases between the germline ends. Germline V CDR1 and CDR2: SGHTA, FQGNSA. With respect to this clone: Its antigen is still unknown.

TCRdb's copy holds only in-frame clones and misses some; the assay was immunoSEQ multiplex PCR. The sample carries under 200,000 clones, about 88% recorded once. The sequence was obtained from an adult who received the AZD1222 COVID-19 vaccine. The chain links TRBV7-2 to TRBJ2-3; D is ambiguous. The source was peripheral blood, collected 28 days after the second AZD1222 dose. The CDR3 protein is CASSLVALATDTQYF. For the CDR3, the DNA is TGTGCCAGCAGCTTAGTGGCCCTCGCCACAGATACGCAGTATTTT.